The T cell receptor beta chain under discussion was sequenced for a study of cytomegalovirus exposure and HLA in healthy donors. PCR involved 60 Vbeta and 13 Jbeta primers. Clones were sequenced by immunoSEQ multiplex PCR, and TCRdb holds only the in-frame ones, with some missing. The sample records about 190,000 clones, 60% to 80% being singletons. V gave up 5 bases and J gave up 10 bases; unmatched junction bases: 5. Germline V gene lookup returns CDR1 SGHTA and CDR2 FQGNSA. This CDR3 is 12 amino acids long. The specimen was PBMCs. This sequence joins TRBV7-2 and TRBJ2-1, with 7 bases identical to TRBD2. This TCR was sampled from a young woman in good health and CMV-seronegative. The CDR3 DNA sequence: TGTGCCAGCAGCAGTTCTAGCGGAGAGCAGTTCTTC. Translating it yields CASSSSSGEQFF.